The present T cell receptor (beta chain) was sequenced within a study of blood T cell repertoires in COVID-19. About the research overall: The samples span acute and convalescent COVID-19 from the United States, Italy and Spain. T cells, B-cell-depleted T cells, or PBMCs provided the cDNA or gDNA that served as material.

As originally analysed: Reference gene primer amplification gave estimated nucleated cell counts. Here immunoSEQ multiplex PCR was the method, and the copy in TCRdb shows in-frame clones only, minus some. V and J calls and clone size are those listed in that table; D and trimming were worked out from the DNA. Of about 140,000 clones listed, 75% to 85% are singletons. Trimming at V came to 3 bases and at J to 1 base, leaving 6 bases not matched to a gene. This CDR3 comprises 16 residues. Germline CDR1 and CDR2: SGHRS and YFSETQ. The sequenced sample consisted of peripheral blood. This sequence joins TRBV5-1 and TRBJ1-1; the match to TRBD1 covers 10 bases. This receptor was obtained from a woman of 80 years or more with active or convalescent COVID-19. The CDR3: CASSSTGGQGNTEAFF. The CDR3 DNA sequence: TGCGCCAGCAGCTCGACAGGGGGCCAGGGGAACACTGAAGCTTTCTTT.